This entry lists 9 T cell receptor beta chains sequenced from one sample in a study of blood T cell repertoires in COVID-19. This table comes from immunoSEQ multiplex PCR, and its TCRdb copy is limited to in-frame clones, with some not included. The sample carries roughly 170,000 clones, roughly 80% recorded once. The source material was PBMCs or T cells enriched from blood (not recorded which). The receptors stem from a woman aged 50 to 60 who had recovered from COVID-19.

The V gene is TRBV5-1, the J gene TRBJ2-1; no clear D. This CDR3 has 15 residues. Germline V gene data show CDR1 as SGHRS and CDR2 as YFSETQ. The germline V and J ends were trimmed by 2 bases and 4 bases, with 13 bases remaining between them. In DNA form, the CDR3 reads TGCGCCAGCAGCTTAGGCGGAAGTTTTTACAATGAGCAGTTCTTC. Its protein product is CASSLGGSFYNEQFF.

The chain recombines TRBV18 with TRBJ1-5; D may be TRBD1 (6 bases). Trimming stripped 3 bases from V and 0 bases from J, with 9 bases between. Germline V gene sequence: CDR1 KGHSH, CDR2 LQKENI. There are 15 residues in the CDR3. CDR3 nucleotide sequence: TGTGCCAGCTCACCCACAGGGATTAGCAATCAGCCCCAGCATTTT. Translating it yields CASSPTGISNQPQHF.

The CDR3 is CASSRGNTEAFF. The CDR3 bases are TGTGCCAGCAGCCGGGGGAACACTGAAGCTTTCTTT. J is TRBJ1-1 and V is TRBV7-9; D is ambiguous. This CDR3 has 12 amino acids. CDR1 SEHNR and CDR2 FQNEAQ come from the germline V gene (reference sequence). Trimming pared 5 bases from V and 1 base from J, leaving 5 bases between.

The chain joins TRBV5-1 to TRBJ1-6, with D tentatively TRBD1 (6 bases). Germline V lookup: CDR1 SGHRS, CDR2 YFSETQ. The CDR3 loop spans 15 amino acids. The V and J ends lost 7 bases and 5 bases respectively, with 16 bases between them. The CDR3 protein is CASAALGQNNSPLHF. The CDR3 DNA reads TGCGCCAGCGCAGCTCTTGGACAGAATAATTCACCCCTCCACTTT.

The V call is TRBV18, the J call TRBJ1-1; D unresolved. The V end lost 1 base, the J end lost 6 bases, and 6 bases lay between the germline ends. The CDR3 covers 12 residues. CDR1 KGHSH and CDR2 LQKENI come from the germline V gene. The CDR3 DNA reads TGTGCCAGCTCACCACACCAGGCTGAAGCTTTCTTT. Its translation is CASSPHQAEAFF.

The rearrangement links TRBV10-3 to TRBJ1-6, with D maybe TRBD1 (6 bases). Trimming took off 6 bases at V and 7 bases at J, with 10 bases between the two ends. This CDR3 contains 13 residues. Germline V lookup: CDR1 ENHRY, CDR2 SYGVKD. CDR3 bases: TGTGCCATCAGACAGGGTACGAATTCACCCCTCCACTTT. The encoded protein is CAIRQGTNSPLHF.

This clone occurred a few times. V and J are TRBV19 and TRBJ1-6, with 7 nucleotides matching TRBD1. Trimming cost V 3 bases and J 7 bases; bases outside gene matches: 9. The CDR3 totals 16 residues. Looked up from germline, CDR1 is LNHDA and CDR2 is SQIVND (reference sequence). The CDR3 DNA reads TGTGCCAGTAGTATCCGACAGGGCGCCCGGAATTCACCCCTCCACTTT. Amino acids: CASSIRQGARNSPLHF.

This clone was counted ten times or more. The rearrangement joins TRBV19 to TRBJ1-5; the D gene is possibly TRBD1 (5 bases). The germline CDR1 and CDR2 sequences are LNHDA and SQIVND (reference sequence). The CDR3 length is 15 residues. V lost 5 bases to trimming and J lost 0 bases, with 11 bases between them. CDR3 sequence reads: CASSRGDYSNQPQHF. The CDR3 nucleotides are TGTGCCAGTAGTCGGGGGGACTATAGCAATCAGCCCCAGCATTTT.

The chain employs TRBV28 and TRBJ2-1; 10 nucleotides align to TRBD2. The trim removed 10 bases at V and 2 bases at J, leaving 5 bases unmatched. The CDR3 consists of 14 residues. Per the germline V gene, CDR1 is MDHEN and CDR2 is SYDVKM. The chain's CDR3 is CATLSGRPYNEQFF. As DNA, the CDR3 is TGTGCCACCCTTAGCGGGAGGCCCTACAATGAGCAGTTCTTC.